The 3 T cell receptor beta chains given below trace back to one sample, sequenced in a study of technical replicates of blood from several donors. Generated by immunoSEQ multiplex PCR, the TCRdb table keeps only in-frame clones and is missing some. The sample has 80,000 or so clones; around 95% are singletons. The material sequenced was T cells isolated from PBMCs. These receptors were obtained from a human donor in good health.

The chain combines TRBV11-2 with TRBJ1-4; D not resolved. Trimming removed 1 base from V and 10 bases from J, with 7 bases in between. Germline CDR1 SGHAT, CDR2 FQNNGV. The length of the CDR3 is 12 residues. The CDR3 nucleotides are TGTGCCAGCAGCTTAGCCTTGAGAAAACTGTTTTTT. This gives the protein CASSLALRKLFF.

This chain links TRBV7-8 with TRBJ2-5; 9 nucleotides align to TRBD2. The CDR3 length is 15 residues. Germline assignment: CDR1 SGHVS and CDR2 FQNEAQ. Losses at the gene ends were 5 bases for V and 7 bases for J; bases not matched to a gene: 11. This chain's CDR3 is CASSRRAGGDVTQYF. CDR3 nucleotides: TGTGCCAGCAGCCGGCGAGCGGGAGGAGACGTGACCCAGTACTTC.

The genes are TRBV5-1 and TRBJ2-2, with D hard to call. Germline V lookup: CDR1 SGHRS, CDR2 YFSETQ. CDR3 length: 11 residues. Between the trimmed V and J ends, which lost 2 bases and 7 bases, there was a span of 3 bases. CDR3 nucleotide sequence: TGCGCCAGCAGCTTCGGCGGGGAGCTGTTTTTT. Its translation: CASSFGGELFF.